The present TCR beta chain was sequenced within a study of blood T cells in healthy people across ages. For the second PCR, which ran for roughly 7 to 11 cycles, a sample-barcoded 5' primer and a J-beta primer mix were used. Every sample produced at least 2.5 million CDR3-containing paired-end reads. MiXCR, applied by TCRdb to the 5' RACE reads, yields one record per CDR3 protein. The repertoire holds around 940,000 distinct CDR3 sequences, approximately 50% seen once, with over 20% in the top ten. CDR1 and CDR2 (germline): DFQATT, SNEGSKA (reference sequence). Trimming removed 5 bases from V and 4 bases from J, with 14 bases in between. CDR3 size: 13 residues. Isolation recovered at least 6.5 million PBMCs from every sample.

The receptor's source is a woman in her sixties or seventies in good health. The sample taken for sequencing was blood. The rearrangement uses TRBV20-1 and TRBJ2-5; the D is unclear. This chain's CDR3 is CSARLPARETQYF. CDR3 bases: TGCAGTGCTCGACTCCCCGCTCGAGAGACCCAGTACTTC.